The subject of this entry is one TCR beta chain. This clone was detected a few times. Its antigen is not yet known. Qualities for individual bases were not recorded, and no much larger clone is one base off. This specimen comes from a study of beta chain features in type 1 diabetes (dated by TCRdb to 2017 to 2018). In the study overall: Patients and healthy donors did not differ in mean age, gender distribution, total cell number or subset yield. A total of approximately 99,000,000 sorted cells were examined across all samples, and RNA yield correlated strongly with the number of cells per subset. The study compared TCRB repertoires of sorted circulating CD4+ T cell subsets between recently diagnosed type 1 diabetes patients and matched healthy donors. Naive and central memory subsets were obtained from all 28 donors, but regulatory and stem cell-like memory subsets were isolated from only 8 patients and roughly 8 healthy donors.

From V the trimming removes 4 bases and from J it removes 4 bases, while the gene matches leave 5 bases of the junction unaccounted for. The cysteine opens and the phenylalanine closes a CDR3 of 13 amino acids. CDR3 DNA only is kept here, 39 bases in frame from base 1. Based on the germline V gene, the CDR1 and CDR2 sequences are SGDLS and YYNGEE. Each donor gave one peripheral blood draw, averaging approximately 120 mL, which was collected into heparinised tubes. Using a panel that included CD45RO, CCR7, CD25, CD127, CD95 and CD27, naive, central memory, regulatory and stem cell-like memory CD4+ T cells were sorted on a BD FACSAria II. A purity above 98% was achieved for all sorted populations. PBMCs were separated immediately by Lymphoprep density gradient centrifugation and were stained directly, without being cultured. So that batch effects would be minimized, each experiment stained and sorted samples in pairs, pairing one healthy donor with one patient.

All of the isolated RNA was reverse transcribed with the High Capacity cDNA Reverse Transcription Kit, so expressed TCRB transcripts were sequenced. Deep immunoSEQ sequencing was applied to naive, central memory and regulatory T cell samples, giving an average of approximately 3.8 million total reads per sample. After sorted cells were lysed in RLT buffer, RNA was extracted with DNase-treated RNeasy Micro or Mini kits, with the choice depending on cell number. To prevent cross-contamination, each cell subset was processed individually, whereas patient and healthy donor samples were processed jointly. The immunoSEQ multiplex PCR was used to amplify TCRB sequences from cDNA, yielding 87-bp fragments that span the CDR3 region. The amplicons were sequenced using the Illumina HiSeq platform. The original pipeline was this. PCR bias was corrected computationally using synthetic template baselines, and reads within Hamming distance 2 were collapsed, with unmergeable singletons discarded. Reads were aligned against IMGT to assign V, D and J genes, CDR3 length and insertions or deletions at six rearrangement sites. Within each subset, clonotype counts were normalized to sorted cell number, after which true diversity and Gini coefficients were computed with the tcR R package. The overlap coefficient, calculated on TCRB nucleotide sequences, was used to measure repertoire sharing. Out-of-frame TCRB sequences from naive cells were analyzed to stand in for the pre-selection repertoire. In its TCRdb copy, this immuneACCESS table keeps in-frame sequences only and misses some clones. Where compared with another copy, unresolved V genes explain less than half of these, and the others have no known cause. V and J calls and clone size are given by that table; D and trimming were obtained from the DNA. This sample holds 600,000 to 750,000 clones; around 11% were observed only once. In total, the top ten clones hold 0.09% to 0.15% of the sample.

The research as a whole found: Naive, central memory and regulatory TCRB repertoires appeared more similar among patients than among healthy donors. Because cDNA was sequenced instead of genomic DNA, highly expressing activated cells could be over-represented, though the groups showed no difference in activation or CD3 levels. PCR may preferentially amplify shorter templates, but because patient and control samples were amplified and corrected together, any resulting skew would affect both groups equally. Fewer insertions and more nucleotide deletions at VDJ recombination sites were observed in patients with type 1 diabetes, implying thymic rearrangement abnormalities. Only small numbers of individuals were included in the HLA sub-analyses, which left unresolved whether HLA type had any influence on TCRB rearrangement. Type 1 diabetes patients showed a moderate but significant shortening of TCRB CDR3 length in all four CD4+ subsets.

The source material was naive CD4+ T cells from blood. The cell subset or site label here, explained by the study, means: true naive CD4+ T cells. Here the chain combines TRBV9 and TRBJ2-7; TRBD1 matches 7 bases in the middle. This TCR was recovered from a young man with type 1 diabetes. CDR3 sequence: CASSPRGSYEQYF. The DNA sequence is TGTGCCAGCAGCCCCAGGGGGAGTTACGAGCAGTACTTC.